The clone carrying this T cell receptor beta chain was observed at least ten times. Amplified TCR beta CDR3 regions derived from RNA transcripts. First-round RT-PCR targeting the TCR CDR3 was performed with the HTBI primer set. TCRdb itself ran the multiplex PCR reads through MiXCR, one entry per CDR3 protein. In the table there are about 350,000 distinct CDR3 sequences, approximately 18% of which are singletons. This entry belongs to a study of T cells in Graves' hyperthyroidism and ophthalmopathy. This CDR3 is built from 14 residues. Germline loops: CDR1 MDHEN, CDR2 SYDVKM. V lost 7 bases, J lost 5 bases, and 9 bases stayed unmatched. Any patient presenting with uncontrolled infection, other autoimmune disease, pregnancy or lactation was left out.

The clonotype comes from a middle-aged woman with Graves' ophthalmopathy. The chain links TRBV28 to TRBJ1-1; 8 bases match TRBD1. The material sequenced was blood. The CDR3 DNA reads TGTGCCAGCACATCTCAGGGGGCTATAACTGAAGCTTTCTTT. Its protein is CASTSQGAITEAFF.